This is a list of T cell receptor beta chains from one sample in a study of shared clonotypes between healthy human individuals. Assay used: immunoSEQ multiplex PCR; TCRdb lists only in-frame clones, some missing. The sample holds about 2.4 million clones; roughly 93% are singletons and the top ten take 0.36%. The sample taken for sequencing was naive CD4+ T cells from PBMCs. These receptors came from a man younger than 35 in good health. Some clones in this sample may be carry-over from other donors' samples. Each CDR3 is given without its conserved first and last residue. A D gene is named only where the DNA matches it firmly.

v_call | d_call | cdr3_aa
TRBV7-3 | TRBD2 | ASSLGTSGQETQY
TRBV5-1 | - | ASSPMGIGDGYT
TRBV7-2 | - | ASSRRGRNYEQY
TRBV11-3 | TRBD2 | ASSPGTNTDTQY
TRBV11-2 | - | ASSFSPDTQY
TRBV9 | - | ASSLKSSYEQY
TRBV5-5 | TRBD2 | ASSLASFEGLAGADEQY
TRBV7-2 | - | ASSLMVGPVGEQY
TRBV5-6 | - | ASSLWGNEQY
TRBV12-5 | - | ASGGRSGGGTGELF
TRBV30 | - | AWSPGGVSEQY
TRBV25-1 | - | ASSDAHTTDTQY
TRBV27 | - | ASSLVSGVGYT
TRBV9 | TRBD1 | ASSGQPGTGNENEQF
TRBV11-2 | - | ASSFEVLRTEAF
TRBV25-1 | TRBD1 | ASSEWDRSAYTEAF
TRBV7-3 | TRBD2 | ASSLMASGPNEQF
TRBV5-8 | - | ASSLMTGRETQY
TRBV5-1 | TRBD2 | ASSLGLAPIQDTQY
TRBV5-1 | - | ASSWTEYGANVLT
TRBV18 | TRBD1 | ASDPPQGRTF
TRBV18 | - | ASSPLRGYNEQF
TRBV7-3 | - | ASSLDGLVSEQY
TRBV19 | TRBD2 | ASSRGLAVNEQF
TRBV30 | TRBD1 | AWSLDRDRNEQF
TRBV28 | - | ASSEGAGGPNEQF
TRBV7-2 | TRBD1 | ASSITGDQPQH
TRBV5-5 | - | ASSLVRGGPTQETQY
TRBV19 | - | ASRKLDGLYQPQH
TRBV10-3 | TRBD2 | AIKRGLAGEQETQY
TRBV15 | - | ATSPRNEKLF
TRBV28 | TRBD1 | ASSSTGAANYGYT
TRBV6-1 | - | ASSALAAGYLY
TRBV5-1 | TRBD1 | ASSLEQGNYEQY
TRBV10-3 | - | AISRSSVTVNTGELF
TRBV6-6 | TRBD1 | ASNLRTGIYEQY
TRBV7-9 | - | ASSSPDRNGNTIY
TRBV5-1 | TRBD1 | ASSLGGTGGNTIY
TRBV28 | - | ASSLWQLGSYEQY
TRBV6-4 | - | ASSWDPTLTYEQY
TRBV5-1 | TRBD2 | ASSSWTSGRRRGSYNEQF
TRBV30 | - | AWNSNLGGNEQF
TRBV10-1 | - | ASSDFRVPLPEQY
TRBV7-7 | - | ASSLDSSGEQF
TRBV9 | - | ASSVGGHDEKLF
TRBV4-3 | - | ASSQDRQGASTDTQY
TRBV7-2 | TRBD2 | ASSSDGQGGETQY
TRBV7-2 | TRBD2 | ASSPGTRGSEQY
TRBV7-2 | - | ASSSGLPPGGDTQY
TRBV28 | TRBD1 | ASSTPGQGVSGANVLT
TRBV11-2 | TRBD1 | ASSLDRGTDTQY
TRBV30 | - | AWSVRGSGGTGNTEAF